The 9 T cell receptor beta chains given below trace back to one sample, sequenced in a study of T cells in Graves' hyperthyroidism and ophthalmopathy. Amplification of TCR beta CDR3 regions used RNA as the template. RT-PCR in the first round (using the HTBI primer set) targeted the TCR CDR3. TCRdb re-called the multiplex PCR reads with MiXCR, one entry per CDR3 protein. The sample consists of under 200,000 distinct CDR3 sequences, roughly 9.4% of them appearing once. The specimen sequenced was blood. The receptors come from a woman aged 18-35 years with Graves' hyperthyroidism that later progressed to Graves' ophthalmopathy.

This clonotype was recorded at least ten times. The rearrangement links TRBV6-4 to TRBJ1-1; D remains ambiguous. The CDR3 has 13 residues. Germline CDR1 is MRHNA and CDR2 is SNTAGT. Deletions cut 6 bases from V and 3 bases from J, with 11 bases between. Here the CDR3 DNA reads TGTGCCAGCAGCCTCAGAGAGGACACTGAAGCTTTCTTT. Encoded protein: CASSLREDTEAFF.

Many counts were recorded for this clonotype. The CDR3 sequence is CASSQVGRGRNTEAFF. The CDR3 nucleotides read TGCGCCAGCAGCCAAGTGGGGCGCGGAAGGAACACTGAAGCTTTCTTT. The chain combines TRBV4-1 with TRBJ1-1, with D possibly TRBD1 on 5 matching bases. V was shortened by 1 base and J by 1 base, with 13 bases between the two germline ends. The CDR3 consists of 16 residues. Germline V gives CDR1 MGHRA, CDR2 YSYEKL.

The sample holds many counts of this clonotype. J is TRBJ2-2 and V is TRBV28; D not resolved. This CDR3 is built from 18 residues. The V gene's germline CDR1 is MDHEN and CDR2 SYDVKM. V was trimmed by 3 bases and J by 4 bases, leaving 21 bases between them. The CDR3 sequence: CASSFKLVYLGSTGELFF. The DNA of the CDR3 is TGTGCCAGCAGTTTTAAATTAGTTTATCTGGGTAGCACCGGGGAGCTGTTTTTT.

This clonotype has a count of ten or more. The genes are TRBV2 and TRBJ1-1; 7 positions agree with TRBD1. The CDR3 is 15 amino acids. Trimming removed 4 bases from V and 6 bases from J; junction bases left unmatched: 11. The V gene's germline CDR1 is SNHLY and CDR2 FYNNEI. CDR3 region: CASSGDRQGVAEAFF. CDR3 nucleotides: TGTGCCAGCAGTGGAGATAGACAGGGTGTGGCTGAAGCTTTCTTT.

Only a few counts were recorded for this clonotype. This chain uses TRBV5-6 with TRBJ2-4; no clear D. V lost 0 bases and J 9 bases, leaving 7 bases between the germline ends. Per the germline V gene, CDR1 is SGHDT and CDR2 is YYEEEE. The CDR3 runs 12 residues. The CDR3 spells CASSLVVGIQYF. The CDR3 DNA reads TGTGCCAGCAGCTTGGTCGTCGGCATTCAGTACTTC.

There are many counts of this clonotype. The genes are TRBV20-1 and TRBJ2-1, with D hard to call. Germline V gives CDR1 DFQATT, CDR2 SNEGSKA (reference sequence). Trimming removed 4 bases from V and 4 bases from J, with 11 bases in between. The CDR3 length is 13 residues. Here the CDR3 DNA reads TGCAGTGCTACGGGTCCTCCATACAATGAGCAGTTCTTC. It specifies CSATGPPYNEQFF.

In its sample, this clonotype was seen a few times. V and J are TRBV6-1 and TRBJ2-7, with D perhaps TRBD1 (6 bases). Germline CDR1 MNHNS, CDR2 SASEGT. V gave up 0 bases and J gave up 3 bases, with 12 bases separating them. CDR3 length equals 15 residues. The CDR3 DNA is TGTGCCAGCAGTGAAGCAACCAGGGGCAGCTACGAGCAGTACTTC. Its protein product is CASSEATRGSYEQYF.

Comment on this clonotype: A much bigger clone sits one base away, suggesting this may be a read error. The chain combines TRBV7-3 with TRBJ2-5, with 8 bases lining up with TRBD2. The CDR3 length is 15 residues. Germline V gene data show CDR1 as SGHTA and CDR2 as FQGTGA. Trimming took 4 bases from V and 5 from J; bases not matched to a gene: 9. CDR3 loop: CASSSLGGEKETQYF. The CDR3 nucleotides read TGTGCCAGCAGCTCACTCGGGGGGGAGAAGGAGACCCAGTACTTC.

There are a few counts of this clonotype. This chain links TRBV7-9 with TRBJ1-2; D not certain. Germline V gene sequence: CDR1 SEHNR, CDR2 FQNEAQ (reference sequence). V was cut by 1 base and J by 0 bases, with 9 bases left in between. This CDR3 contains 15 residues. CDR3 DNA sequence: TGTGCCAGCAGCTTAGTTGCAGGCTCTAACTATGGCTACACCTTC. It encodes CASSLVAGSNYGYTF.